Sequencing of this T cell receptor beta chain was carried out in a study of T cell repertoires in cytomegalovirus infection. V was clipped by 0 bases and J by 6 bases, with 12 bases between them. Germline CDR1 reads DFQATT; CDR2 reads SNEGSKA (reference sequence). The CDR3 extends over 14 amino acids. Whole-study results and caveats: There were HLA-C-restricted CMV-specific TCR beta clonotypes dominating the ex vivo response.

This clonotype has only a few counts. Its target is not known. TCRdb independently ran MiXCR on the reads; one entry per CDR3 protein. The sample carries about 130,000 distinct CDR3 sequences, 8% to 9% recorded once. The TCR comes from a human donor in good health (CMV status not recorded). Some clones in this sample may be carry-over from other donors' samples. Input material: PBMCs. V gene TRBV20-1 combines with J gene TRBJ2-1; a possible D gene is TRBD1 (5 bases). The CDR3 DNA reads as TGCAGTGCTAGAGAGGGGCGTGGGATCAATGAGCAGTTCTTC. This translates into CSAREGRGINEQFF.